These 11 T cell receptor beta chains came from one sample sequenced in a study of cytomegalovirus exposure and HLA in healthy donors. The study ran its PCR with 60 Vbeta and 13 Jbeta primers. Assay used: immunoSEQ multiplex PCR; TCRdb lists only in-frame clones, some missing. The sample lists approximately 190,000 clones, 87% occurring once. The material sequenced was PBMCs. The source of these receptors is a boy aged 2-9 years in good health and CMV-seronegative.

This clone was found once. V gene TRBV29-1 combines with J gene TRBJ2-3; TRBD2 might be the D (6 bases). Per germline, CDR1 SQVTM and CDR2 ANQGSEA. V lost 5 bases and J lost 3, with 18 bases in between. This CDR3 region has 15 residues. In DNA, the CDR3 is TGCAGCGTTCGGTCCCGCTCAGCGGGTACAGATACGCAGTATTTT. Protein sequence: CSVRSRSAGTDTQYF.

Here the CDR3 reads CASSLRWDRGSEKLFF. The CDR3 region has the DNA TGTGCCAGCAGCCTCCGGTGGGACAGGGGAAGTGAAAAACTGTTTTTT. This chain connects TRBV7-6 to TRBJ1-4; TRBD1 aligns across 10 bases. The CDR3 sequence is 16 residues long. V trimming: 5 bases; J trimming: 7 bases; junction bases outside the gene matches: 10. Germline V CDR1 and CDR2: SGHVS, FNYEAQ.

The chain couples TRBV6-5 to TRBJ2-1; TRBD2 matches at 7 bases. The CDR3 length is 13 residues. Trimming removed 2 bases from V and 15 bases from J; junction bases left unmatched: 10. From germline, CDR1 is MNHEY and CDR2 SVGAGI. The CDR3 DNA reads as TGTGCCAGCAGTTACGGCCGGGACTACCAAACGTTCTTC. It is translated as CASSYGRDYQTFF.

J is TRBJ2-7 and V is TRBV5-1; no definite D call. Germline V gene data show CDR1 as SGHRS and CDR2 as YFSETQ. Trimming stripped 4 bases from V and 4 bases from J, with 9 bases between. This CDR3 region has 12 residues. The CDR3 DNA sequence: TGCGCCAGCAGCGTGTCCCCTTACGAGCAGTACTTC. Translating it yields CASSVSPYEQYF.

Turning to this clone: The same CDR3 is also encoded by other DNA sequences in this sample. V usage is TRBV5-1 and J usage is TRBJ1-1; D is ambiguous. Germline V CDR1 and CDR2: SGHRS, YFSETQ. V was clipped by 0 bases and J by 4 bases, with 7 bases between them. CDR3 length: 13 amino acids. In DNA form, the CDR3 reads TGCGCCAGCAGCTTGGGGTTGAGCACTGAAGCTTTCTTT. Its protein product is CASSLGLSTEAFF.

The chain recombines TRBV5-1 with TRBJ2-5; maybe TRBD1 (6 bases). The J call may be wrong; the DNA end is better matched by TRBJ2-7. The CDR3 totals 16 residues. Per germline, CDR1 SGHRS and CDR2 YFSETQ. CDR3 protein: CASSLGDLGWGLEQYF. CDR3 bases: TGCGCCAGCAGCCTCGGGGATCTTGGATGGGGGCTCGAGCAGTACTTC.

V is TRBV28 and J is TRBJ1-2; no reliable D call. The germline CDR1 and CDR2 sequences are MDHEN and SYDVKM. V was clipped by 4 bases and J by 4 bases, with 10 bases between them. CDR3 length: 13 amino acids. Written as DNA, the CDR3 is TGTGCCAGCAGTTCTACCGTATCCTATGGCTACACCTTC. Translating it yields CASSSTVSYGYTF.

The gene calls are TRBV28 and TRBJ2-7; TRBD2 is a possible D gene (6 bases). This CDR3 is built from 15 residues. Germline V gives CDR1 MDHEN, CDR2 SYDVKM. Trimming left V 5 bases short and J 3 bases short, with 17 bases between. This CDR3 is CASSAAGGAVYEQYF. The CDR3 region has the DNA TGTGCCAGCAGTGCCGCAGGAGGGGCAGTCTACGAGCAGTACTTC.

The chain combines TRBV30 with TRBJ1-3; D not certain. The CDR3 loop spans 14 amino acids. Germline lookup yields CDR1 GTSNPN and CDR2 SVGIG (reference sequence). V dropped 5 bases and J dropped 4 bases, with 15 bases sitting between them. DNA of the CDR3: TGTGCCTGGCTCCCCCTCTTTTCGGGAAACACCATATATTTT. Amino acid sequence: CAWLPLFSGNTIYF.

In this sample, this clone turned up a few times. The chain is built from TRBV19 and TRBJ1-3, with D maybe TRBD1 (5 bases). Per the germline V gene, CDR1 is LNHDA and CDR2 is SQIVND (reference sequence). V dropped 6 bases and J dropped 8 bases, with 20 bases sitting between them. CDR3 length equals 15 residues. CDR3 residues: CASSGGRASRDTIYF. In DNA form, the CDR3 reads TGTGCCAGTAGCGGCGGCAGGGCCTCGAGAGACACCATATATTTT.

V usage is TRBV5-6 and J usage is TRBJ2-1; 8 bases fit TRBD1. This CDR3 contains 15 residues. V was pared by 6 bases and J by 0 bases, with 5 bases of the junction left unmatched. The germline V gene encodes CDR1 SGHDT and CDR2 YYEEEE. The CDR3 nucleotides read TGTGCCAGCAACCGACAGGGGAGCTCCTACAATGAGCAGTTCTTC. It specifies CASNRQGSSYNEQFF.